These 15 T cell receptor beta chains were all obtained from the same sample, sequenced in a study of human T cells and chemical hapten exposure. Time point defined: pre-sensitization, week 0. The treatment was: therapeutic diphenylcyclopropenone sensitization with weekly scalp DPC. TCRdb processed the RACE reads anew with MiXCR; each CDR3 protein has one entry. The sample shows approximately 370,000 distinct CDR3 sequences, 4.5% to 5.5% of them seen only once. Sequencing used whole blood, obtained in connection with sensitization to the hapten diphenylcyclopropenone (DPC). These receptor sequences come from a woman under 30 with alopecia areata. Some clones in this sample may be carry-over from other donors' samples.

The V call is TRBV14, the J call TRBJ2-3; D is possibly TRBD2 (5 bases). The ends were cut back, 6 bases at V and 3 bases at J, with 10 bases in the middle. Germline loops: CDR1 SGHDN, CDR2 FVKESK. The length of the CDR3 is 13 residues. CDR3 nucleotides: TGTGCCAGCAGGGGCTTAGCGACAGATACGCAGTATTTT. This encodes CASRGLATDTQYF.

The rearrangement joins TRBV6-1 to TRBJ2-1; D may be TRBD2 (6 bases). The germline CDR1 and CDR2 sequences are MNHNS and SASEGT. The CDR3 contains 15 residues. V gave up 1 base and J gave up 6 bases, with 13 bases separating them. CDR3 sequence: CASSEGEAEVNEQFF. The CDR3 DNA reads TGTGCCAGCAGTGAAGGGGAGGCGGAGGTCAATGAGCAGTTCTTC.

This clonotype was detected a few times. The rearrangement joins TRBV6-2 or TRBV6-3 to TRBJ2-1; D perhaps matches TRBD1 (5 bases). Germline V gene lookup returns CDR1 MNHEY and CDR2 SVGEGT. V was cut by 5 bases and J by 10 bases, with 9 bases left in between. The CDR3 is 11 residues long. The chain's CDR3 is CASSQGWEQFF. The CDR3 DNA sequence: TGTGCCAGCAGTCAGGGTTGGGAGCAGTTCTTC.

This clonotype was detected ten times or more. The chain joins TRBV29-1 to TRBJ1-4; the D is unclear. V was shortened by 4 bases and J by 4 bases, with 7 bases between the two germline ends. Germline CDR1 reads SQVTM; CDR2 reads ANQGSEA. This CDR3 contains 12 residues. The chain's CDR3 is CSVAEDNEKLFF. The CDR3 DNA is TGCAGCGTTGCGGAAGATAATGAAAAACTGTTTTTT.

This clonotype has more than one count but fewer than ten. The chain couples TRBV24-1 to TRBJ2-3, with TRBD1 identical over 7 bases. J was trimmed by 2 bases and V by 9 bases; bases with no gene match: 10. Germline CDR1 KGHDR, CDR2 SFDVKD. The CDR3 spans 15 residues. CDR3 sequence reads: CATRGDSSFTDTQYF. As DNA, the CDR3 is TGTGCCACCCGAGGGGACAGTTCCTTCACAGATACGCAGTATTTT.

This clonotype was seen a handful of times. J is TRBJ2-1 and V is TRBV6-5; maybe TRBD2 (5 bases). Germline lookup yields CDR1 MNHEY and CDR2 SVGAGI. This CDR3 has 14 residues. The V end was cut by 5 bases, the J end by 8 bases, with 16 bases between. The CDR3 DNA sequence: TGTGCCAGCAGTCCCACCCCGGGAAGGGATGAGCAGTTCTTC. Its translation: CASSPTPGRDEQFF.

The chain is built from TRBV12-3 or TRBV12-4 and TRBJ2-3, with 14 bases that match TRBD2. After removal of 7 bases from V and 4 bases from J, the junction contained 4 bases not matched to a gene. The CDR3 has 15 residues. The DNA for the CDR3 is TGTGCCAGCACCATGACTAGCGGGGGGGCAGATACGCAGTATTTT. This translates into CASTMTSGGADTQYF.

There are many counts of this clonotype. The rearrangement joins TRBV7-2 to TRBJ2-3; D not resolved. Looked up from germline, CDR1 is SGHTA and CDR2 is FQGNSA. The CDR3 runs to 15 residues. The ends were cut back, 0 bases at V and 4 bases at J, with 11 bases in the middle. CDR3 bases: TGTGCCAGCAGCTTAGCGTCCACAGTGGCAGATACGCAGTATTTT. Translated: CASSLASTVADTQYF. Using reference TRBV7-2 and TRBJ2-3 for the parts outside the CDR3, the full variable domain is GAGVSQSPSNKVTEKGKDVELRCDPISGHTALYWYRQSLGQGLEFLIYFQGNSAPDKSGLPSDRFSAERTGGSVSTLTIQRTQQEDSAVYLCASSLASTVADTQYFGPGTRLTVL.

Only a few counts were recorded for this clonotype. The CDR3 region is CAGGIDHQETQYF. The CDR3 nucleotides are TGTGCCGGGGGGATTGACCACCAAGAGACCCAGTACTTC. This sequence joins TRBV2 and TRBJ2-5, with TRBD2 as a possible D gene (6 bases). Trimming shortened V by 11 bases and J by 0 bases, and 13 bases separated the two germline ends. Germline V gives CDR1 SNHLY, CDR2 FYNNEI. The CDR3 runs 13 residues.

This clonotype was counted between two and nine times. The rearrangement uses TRBV20-1 and TRBJ2-1; no firm D call. CDR1 and CDR2 from the germline V gene are DFQATT and SNEGSKA (reference sequence). The CDR3 length is 14 residues. The ends were cut back, 3 bases at V and 3 bases at J, with 12 bases in the middle. DNA for the CDR3: TGCAGTGCTAGGACACCTACACTCTACAATGAGCAGTTCTTC. Its translation is CSARTPTLYNEQFF.

There are a few counts of this clonotype. V and J are TRBV5-1 and TRBJ1-2; the match to TRBD1 covers 8 bases. The CDR3 is 15 amino acids. The germline gives CDR1 SGHRS, CDR2 YFSETQ. V gave up 4 bases and J gave up 5 bases; unmatched junction bases: 10. The CDR3 here is CASSGGTGHRYGYTF. CDR3 coding DNA: TGCGCCAGCAGCGGGGGGACAGGTCACCGGTATGGCTACACCTTC.

A remark on this clonotype: A read error may be the cause here, since a much bigger clone is one base away. The genes are TRBV2 and TRBJ2-7; D might be TRBD1 (6 bases). The ends were cut back, 8 bases at V and 2 bases at J, with 16 bases in the middle. In germline, CDR1 is SNHLY, CDR2 FYNNEI. This CDR3 comprises 14 residues. The CDR3 loop reads CASLWNRDAYEQYF. CDR3 bases: TGTGCCAGCCTATGGAACAGGGACGCCTACGAGCAGTACTTC.

This clonotype was detected ten times or more. The V and J genes are TRBV6-2 or TRBV6-3 and TRBJ1-2; tentative D call: TRBD1 (6 bases). Germline V lookup: CDR1 MNHEY, CDR2 SVGEGT. Trimming left V 7 bases short and J 2 bases short, with 11 bases between. CDR3 length: 13 residues. CDR3 DNA: TGTGCCAGCACTAAGGACAGAAACTATGGCTACACCTTC. It codes for CASTKDRNYGYTF.

Ten or more counts support this clonotype. The J gene is TRBJ2-7, the V gene TRBV6-5; perhaps TRBD1 as D (6 bases). Trimming removed 6 bases from V and 5 bases from J, with 20 bases in between. CDR1 and CDR2 (germline): MNHEY, SVGAGI. This CDR3 is built from 15 residues. CDR3 sequence (DNA): TGTGCCAGCAGACCGAGACAGGTGAAGTTGAACGAGCAGTACTTC. Translating it yields CASRPRQVKLNEQYF.

This clonotype has at least ten counts. This chain links TRBV7-2 with TRBJ1-6, with TRBD1 matching 10 bases. This CDR3 comprises 17 residues. Germline CDR1 and CDR2: SGHTA and FQGNSA. V shed 0 bases, J shed 10 bases, and the junction held 9 bases outside the gene matches. CDR3 nucleotides: TGTGCCAGCAGCTTAGCTGGTGTACGGACAGGGGGGTCACCCCTCCACTTT. It translates to CASSLAGVRTGGSPLHF.